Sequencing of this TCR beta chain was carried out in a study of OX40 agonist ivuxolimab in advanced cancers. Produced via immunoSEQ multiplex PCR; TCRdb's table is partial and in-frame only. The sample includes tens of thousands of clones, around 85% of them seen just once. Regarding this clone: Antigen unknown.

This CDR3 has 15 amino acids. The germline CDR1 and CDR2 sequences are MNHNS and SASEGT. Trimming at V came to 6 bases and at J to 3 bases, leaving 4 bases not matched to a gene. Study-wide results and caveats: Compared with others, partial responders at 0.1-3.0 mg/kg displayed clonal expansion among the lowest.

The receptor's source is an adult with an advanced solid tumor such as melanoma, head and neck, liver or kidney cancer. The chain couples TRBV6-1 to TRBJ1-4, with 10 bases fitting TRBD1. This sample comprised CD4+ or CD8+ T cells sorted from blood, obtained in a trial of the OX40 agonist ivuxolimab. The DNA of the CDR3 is TGTGCCAGCAGAAAAGGGACAGGGGCTAATGAAAAACTGTTTTTT. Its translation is CASRKGTGANEKLFF.